This T cell receptor beta chain was captured by sequencing in a study of cytomegalovirus exposure and HLA in healthy donors. Study results and limitations: Previously analyzed data showed that most TCR beta V segments were productive at a frequency of about 90% or about 30%. Excluded: some indistinguishable V segments such as TRBV6-2 and TRBV6-3. Listed as cytomegalovirus-associated were 164 TCR beta chains. Beyond CMV serostatus, there was no information to go on about immune exposure.

About this clone itself: What it binds is unknown.

From germline, CDR1 is SQVTM and CDR2 ANQGSEA. This CDR3 spans 14 amino acids. Trimming removed 4 bases at V and 7 bases at J, with 14 bases between. 60 Vbeta and 13 Jbeta primers were used in PCR. Profiling relied on immunoSEQ multiplex PCR, and the TCRdb table lists in-frame clones only, not all of them. The sample holds approximately 150,000 clones, 70% to 85% seen once. The sequence was obtained from a human donor in good health. The rearrangement links TRBV29-1 to TRBJ1-6; D perhaps matches TRBD1 (5 bases). Sequenced sample: PBMCs. The CDR3 loop is CSVGGEGGNSPLHF. The CDR3 DNA follows: TGCAGCGTTGGGGGCGAGGGAGGAAATTCACCCCTCCACTTT.